Reported below is one T cell receptor beta chain. The data stem from a study of control samples from healthy donors and cancer patients. The CDR3 covers 15 residues. CDR1 and CDR2 from the germline V gene are SGHNT and YYREEE (reference sequence). Trimming cost V 0 bases and J 8 bases; bases outside gene matches: 3. The data were produced by immunoSEQ multiplex PCR, yet TCRdb's version contains in-frame clones alone and is incomplete. The sample gives 45,000 to 60,000 clones, approximately 90% of which show up once; roughly an eighth is in the top ten. The origin of this receptor is a man aged 60-69 years with head and neck cancer. Material: PBMCs. This rearrangement joins TRBV5-4 to TRBJ1-6; 9 bases map to TRBD1. The CDR3 is CASSLGGQGDSPLHF. CDR3 sequence (DNA): TGTGCCAGCAGCTTGGGGGGACAGGGCGATTCACCCCTCCACTTT.